This T cell receptor (beta chain) was recovered during a study of cytomegalovirus exposure and HLA in healthy donors. About the research overall: A later analysis reported the same platform for the roughly 110 validation repertoires and the approximately 640 first-cohort repertoires.

The donors were part of the roughly 120-subject validation cohort, which stood apart from the roughly 700-subject first cohort. V dropped 3 bases and J dropped 7 bases, with 15 bases sitting between them. The CDR3 totals 14 residues. The V gene's germline CDR1 is WSHSY and CDR2 SAAADI. Findings of the study overall: CMV antigen specificity of a few CMV-associated chains was confirmed in vitro. The study labeled 150 to 200 TCR beta chains cytomegalovirus-associated.

Assay used: immunoSEQ multiplex PCR; TCRdb lists only in-frame clones, some missing. The sample lists some 150,000 clones; around nine tenths were seen once. Note on this clone: Its antigen remains unknown.

This sequence was found in a woman in her 30s in good health and CMV-seronegative. This chain uses TRBV10-2 with TRBJ1-1; possible D gene TRBD1, 6 bases. Source material: PBMCs. In DNA, the CDR3 is TGCGCCAGCAGTGATCCAGGGGCAGAACTTGAAGCTTTCTTT. Its translation is CASSDPGAELEAFF.